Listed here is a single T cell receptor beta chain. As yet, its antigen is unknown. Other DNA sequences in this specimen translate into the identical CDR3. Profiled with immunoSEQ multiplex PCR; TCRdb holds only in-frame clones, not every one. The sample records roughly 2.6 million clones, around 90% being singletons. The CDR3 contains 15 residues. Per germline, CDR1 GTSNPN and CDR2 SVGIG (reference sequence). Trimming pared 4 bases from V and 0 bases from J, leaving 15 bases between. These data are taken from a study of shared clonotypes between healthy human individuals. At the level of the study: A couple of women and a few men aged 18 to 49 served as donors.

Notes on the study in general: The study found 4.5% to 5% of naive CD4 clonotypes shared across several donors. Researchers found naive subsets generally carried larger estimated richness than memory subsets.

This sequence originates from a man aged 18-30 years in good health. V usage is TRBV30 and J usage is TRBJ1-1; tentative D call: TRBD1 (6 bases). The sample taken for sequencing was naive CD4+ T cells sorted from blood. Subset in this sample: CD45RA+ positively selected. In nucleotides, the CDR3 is TGTGCCTGGAATCGAGGGGGACTAATGAACACTGAAGCTTTCTTT. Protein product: CAWNRGGLMNTEAFF. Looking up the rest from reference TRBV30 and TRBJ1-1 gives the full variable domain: SQTIHQWPATLVQPVGSPLSLECTVEGTSNPNLYWYRQAAGRGLQLLFYSVGIGQISSEVPQNLSASRPQDRQFILSSKKLLLSDSGFYLCAWNRGGLMNTEAFFGQGTRLTVV.